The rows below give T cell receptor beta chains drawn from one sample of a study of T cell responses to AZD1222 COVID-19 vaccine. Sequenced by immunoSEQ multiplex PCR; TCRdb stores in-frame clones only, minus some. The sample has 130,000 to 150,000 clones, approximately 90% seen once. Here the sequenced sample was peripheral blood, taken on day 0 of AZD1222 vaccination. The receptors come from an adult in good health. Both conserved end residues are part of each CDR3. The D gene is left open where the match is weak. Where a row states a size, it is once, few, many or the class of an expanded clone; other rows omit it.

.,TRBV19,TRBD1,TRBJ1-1,TGTGCCAGTAGTATAGACTTTACAGGGGGTTTAGGTGAAGCTTTCTTT,CASSIDFTGGLGEAFF
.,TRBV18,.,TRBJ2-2,TGTGCCAGCTCACCTAAAACGAGGGGTAGAGACACCGGGGAGCTGTTTTTT,CASSPKTRGRDTGELFF
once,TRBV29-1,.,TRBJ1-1,TGCAGCGTTGAAGGGGGCGGGGGCACTGAAGCTTTCTTT,CSVEGGGGTEAFF
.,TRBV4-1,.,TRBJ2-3,TGCGCCAGCAGCCAAGATTACGACCTCGGAGATACGCAGTATTTT,CASSQDYDLGDTQYF
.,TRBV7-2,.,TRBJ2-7,TGTGCCAGCAGCTTAGGGAGACAGTCCTACGAGCAGTACTTC,CASSLGRQSYEQYF
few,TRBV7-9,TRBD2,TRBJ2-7,TGTGCCAGCAGCTCCACAAGCGGGAGGGCGCACGAGCAGTACTTC,CASSSTSGRAHEQYF
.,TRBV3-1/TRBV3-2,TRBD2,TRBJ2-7,TGTGCCAGCAGCCATAGCGGGAGCTCCTACGAGCAGTACTTC,CASSHSGSSYEQYF
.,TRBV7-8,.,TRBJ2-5,TGTGCCAGTTATCTAGGAAATAGCCGGTGGGAGACCCAGTACTTC,CASYLGNSRWETQYF
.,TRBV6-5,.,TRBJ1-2,TGTGCCAGCAGTCTCCCGGGACTCGGCTCTTATGGCTACACCTTC,CASSLPGLGSYGYTF
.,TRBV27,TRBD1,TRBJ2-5,TGTGCCAGCAGTTTGCACCCCGGGACAGGGAAAGAGACCCAGTACTTC,CASSLHPGTGKETQYF
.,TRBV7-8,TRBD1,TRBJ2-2,TGTGCCAGCACCGGGACAGGAAACACCGGGGAGCTGTTTTTT,CASTGTGNTGELFF
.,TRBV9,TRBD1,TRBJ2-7,TGTGCCAGCAGCGCGGGACAGGGGGCTTCCTACGAGCAGTACTTC,CASSAGQGASYEQYF
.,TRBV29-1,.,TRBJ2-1,TGCAGCGCCCGGGCAGGCCCGGGCAATGAGCAGTTCTTC,CSARAGPGNEQFF
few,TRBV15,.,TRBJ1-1,TGTGCCACCAGCAGAGCTTTTGAAGGGATTGAAGCTTTCTTT,CATSRAFEGIEAFF
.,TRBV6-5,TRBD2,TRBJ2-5,TGTGCCAGCAGTCTCTCCGGGACTAGCGGAGAGACCCAGTACTTC,CASSLSGTSGETQYF
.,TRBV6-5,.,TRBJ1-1,TGTGCCAGCAGAAGGGGGGTTATGAACACTGAAGCTTTCTTT,CASRRGVMNTEAFF
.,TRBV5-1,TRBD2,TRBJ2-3,TGCGCCAGCAGCTTGGGTAGCGGGGGGGCCTCGGATACGCAGTATTTT,CASSLGSGGASDTQYF
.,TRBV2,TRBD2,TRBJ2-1,TGTGCCAGCAGTCCCCCCGGGACTAGCGGTTGGGGTGAGCAGTTCTTC,CASSPPGTSGWGEQFF
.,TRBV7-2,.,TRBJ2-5,TGTGCCAGCAGCTTAGGACAGCCAGAAGAGACCCAGTACTTC,CASSLGQPEETQYF
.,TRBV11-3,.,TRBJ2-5,TGTGCCAGCAGCTTTGTAAAGACCCAGTACTTC,CASSFVKTQYF
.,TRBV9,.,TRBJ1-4,TGTGCCAGCAGCGTAGAAGGTGCAACTAATGAAAAACTGTTTTTT,CASSVEGATNEKLFF
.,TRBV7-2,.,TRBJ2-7,TGTGCCAGCAGCTTAGACCCAGGGCGCTCCTACGAGCAGTACTTC,CASSLDPGRSYEQYF
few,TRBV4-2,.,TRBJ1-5,TGTGCCAGCAGCCAAGATTCCGGTGTCCGGGGCAATCAGCCCCAGCATTTT,CASSQDSGVRGNQPQHF
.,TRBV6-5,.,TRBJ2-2,TGTGCCAGCAGAGAGATAGGGTTGTACACCGGGGAGCTGTTTTTT,CASREIGLYTGELFF
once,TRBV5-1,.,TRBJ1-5,TGCGCCAGCAGCTCCGGACAGAATAATCAGCCCCAGCATTTT,CASSSGQNNQPQHF
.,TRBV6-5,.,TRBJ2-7,TGTGCCAGCAGTTACTCGAGAGACAGCAACGAGCAGTACTTC,CASSYSRDSNEQYF
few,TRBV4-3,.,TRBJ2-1,TGCGCCAGCAGCCAAGGGGCCTACAATGAGCAGTTCTTC,CASSQGAYNEQFF
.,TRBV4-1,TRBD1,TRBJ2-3,TGCGCCAGCAGCCACGACCCCCGGGACAGGGGGCGGACAGATACGCAGTATTTT,CASSHDPRDRGRTDTQYF
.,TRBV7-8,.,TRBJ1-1,TGTGCCAGCAGAAGGGGAGAGTCGATGAACACTGAAGCTTTCTTT,CASRRGESMNTEAFF
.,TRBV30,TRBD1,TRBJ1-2,TGTGCCTGGGGGGACAGGGGCACCTTC,CAWGDRGTF
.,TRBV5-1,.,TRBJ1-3,TGCGCCAGCAGCCCTGGGCCAGGGACTGGAAACACCATATATTTT,CASSPGPGTGNTIYF
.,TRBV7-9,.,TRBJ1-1,TGTGCCAGCAGCTACAAGGTATTTGAGGCTTTCTTT,CASSYKVFEAFF
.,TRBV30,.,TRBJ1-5,TGTGCCTGGAGTGTTTCCGGGAGCAATCAGCCCCAGCATTTT,CAWSVSGSNQPQHF
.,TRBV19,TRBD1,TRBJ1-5,TGTGCCAGTAGGATCCCGGGACAGGGGATAAGTCAGCCCCAGCATTTT,CASRIPGQGISQPQHF
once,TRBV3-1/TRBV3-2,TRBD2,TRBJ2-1,TGTGCCAGCAGCCAAGACATAGCTAGCGGGGTTCCCCGTGAGCAGTTCTTC,CASSQDIASGVPREQFF
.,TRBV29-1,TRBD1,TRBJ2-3,TGCAGCGCATCTCCGGCGACAGGGAGCACAGATACGCAGTATTTT,CSASPATGSTDTQYF
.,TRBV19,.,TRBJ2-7,TGTGCCAGTAGAGCCGGACACAGCCCACACTACGAGCAGTACTTC,CASRAGHSPHYEQYF
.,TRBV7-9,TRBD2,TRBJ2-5,TGTGCCAGCAGCTTAGCGTTTCGGCTAGCGGGGGGTCGGACCGAGACCCAGTACTTC,CASSLAFRLAGGRTETQYF
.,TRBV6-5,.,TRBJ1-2,TGTGCCAGCAGTTACTCGAAAGGCTCTGGCTACACCTTC,CASSYSKGSGYTF
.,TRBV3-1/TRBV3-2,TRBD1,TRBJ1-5,TGTGCCAGCGGAGGACAGGGGAATCAGCCCCAGCATTTT,CASGGQGNQPQHF
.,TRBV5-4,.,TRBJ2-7,TGTGCCAGCAGCTCGGGACTTCCCACCTACGAGCAGTACTTC,CASSSGLPTYEQYF
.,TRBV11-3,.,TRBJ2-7,TGTGCCAGCAGCCGGGGGCGGGGCCCCTACGAGCAGTACTTC,CASSRGRGPYEQYF
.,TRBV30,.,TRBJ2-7,TGTGCCTGGAGGGTGGACACCAACTACGAGCAGTACTTC,CAWRVDTNYEQYF